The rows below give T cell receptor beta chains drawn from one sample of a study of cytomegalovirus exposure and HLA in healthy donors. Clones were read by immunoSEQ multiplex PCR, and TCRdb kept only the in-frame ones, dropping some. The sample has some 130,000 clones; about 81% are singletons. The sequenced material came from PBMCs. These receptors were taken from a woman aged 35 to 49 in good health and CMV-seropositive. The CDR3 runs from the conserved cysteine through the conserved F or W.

CASSRDNSAHEQYF	TRBV5-4	TRBJ2-7
CASIPGQSDEQFF	TRBV2	TRBJ2-1
CASSFKHGYTF	TRBV19	TRBJ1-2
CSVEDRGQEVKEQYF	TRBV29-1	TRBJ2-7
CASSTLQGYEQYF	TRBV6-5	TRBJ2-7
CASSIDRRYEQYF	TRBV19	TRBJ2-7
CASTPQAGGAREKLFF	TRBV28	TRBJ1-4
CASSGTIGGELFF	TRBV5-1	TRBJ2-2
CASEQGNEKLFF	TRBV7-9	TRBJ1-4
CASSFGQGFSYNEQFF	TRBV7-6	TRBJ2-1
CASSQDRLYSNQPQHF	TRBV4-3	TRBJ1-5
CATQPGQVNGYTF	TRBV25-1	TRBJ1-2
CASSSPSTGLEYETQYF	TRBV9	TRBJ2-5
CASSARQGIGETQYF	TRBV9	TRBJ2-5
CASSPTGTHEQYF	TRBV28	TRBJ2-7
CSVEGGAGEEPGELFF	TRBV29-1	TRBJ2-2
CASSPGTAPQSGSKETQYF	TRBV7-3	TRBJ2-5
CASSVDQGGGTEAFF	TRBV9	TRBJ1-1
CASSPPSRLNTGELFF	TRBV18	TRBJ2-2
CASSPGTGGSSNTEAFF	TRBV2	TRBJ1-1
CAWTPTSSQETQYF	TRBV30	TRBJ2-5
CASSQEDYEQYF	TRBV28	TRBJ2-7
CASSSHGGLAETTDTQYF	TRBV7-2	TRBJ2-3
CASTGEMNTEAFF	TRBV27	TRBJ1-1
CASSATSALIPDTQYF	TRBV9	TRBJ2-3
CASSLDSAGGVEQYF	TRBV5-1	TRBJ2-7
CASSVQGTTGELFF	TRBV9	TRBJ2-2
CASSLAESYEQYF	TRBV7-9	TRBJ2-7
CASSLGHGTGELFF	TRBV5-1	TRBJ2-2
CASSSGTYNEQFF	TRBV6-6	TRBJ2-1
CASSFLGGDTQYF	TRBV7-9	TRBJ2-3
CASSFKETQYF	TRBV7-9	TRBJ2-5
CASSPAAGASYEQYF	TRBV7-3	TRBJ2-7
CASGTERGPYEQYF	TRBV6-1	TRBJ2-7
CASSSSGGWETQYF	TRBV4-1	TRBJ2-5
CASSPPLAGGFEQYF	TRBV18	TRBJ2-7
CASSFNLPGQGWDEQFF	TRBV4-2	TRBJ2-1
CASKGVDTEAFF	TRBV6-1	TRBJ1-1
CASSRFQGAPDTNEKLFF	TRBV18	TRBJ1-4
CASSPPNGYEQYF	TRBV18	TRBJ2-7